Sequencing of this T cell receptor beta chain was carried out in a study of blood T cell repertoires in COVID-19. Study in general: Researchers got acute and convalescent COVID-19 samples from the United States, Italy and Spain. PBMCs, B-cell-depleted T cells, or T cells provided the cDNA or gDNA that made up the material.

As handled by the study authors: Estimated nucleated cell counts came from reference gene primer amplification. The repertoire was sequenced with immunoSEQ multiplex PCR; TCRdb's copy has only in-frame clones and lacks some. V and J calls and clone size are those listed in that table; D and trimming were worked out from the DNA. The sample records fewer than 200,000 clones, roughly 84% being singletons. Germline lookup yields CDR1 GTSNPN and CDR2 SVGIG (reference sequence). This CDR3 has 15 residues. J was trimmed by 8 bases and V by 3 bases; bases with no gene match: 9. While infection was still active, Seattle patients were enrolled and then followed longitudinally.

This receptor was taken from a woman aged 45-60 years with COVID-19, enrolled during active disease. Sequencing was carried out using peripheral blood. The chain carries TRBV30 and TRBJ2-1; 11 positions match TRBD2. The CDR3 sequence: CAWSPNSGGAYEQFF. The CDR3 bases are TGTGCCTGGAGCCCAAATAGCGGGGGGGCCTATGAGCAGTTCTTC.